This TCR beta chain appears in the sequencing data of a study of blood T cell repertoires in COVID-19. Study summary: The analysed material was cDNA or gDNA that came from T cells, B-cell-depleted T cells, or PBMCs.

The ends were cut back, 3 bases at V and 0 bases at J, with 7 bases in the middle. The CDR3 sequence is 14 residues long. Germline V lookup: CDR1 SGDLS, CDR2 YYNGEE. Original processing notes: Nucleated cell counts were estimated from reference gene primer amplification. Using immunoSEQ multiplex PCR, the repertoire was profiled, and TCRdb retains in-frame clones only, with some absent. V, J and clone size are those of that table, while D and trimming were read from the DNA. This sample carries about 380,000 clones, 75% to 90% of them seen once, and the ten largest clones take approximately 3.6%. J is TRBJ2-1 and V is TRBV9; D not resolved. Sample: peripheral blood. This TCR derives from a woman in her late teens or twenties with acute or convalescent COVID-19. The CDR3 DNA follows: TGTGCCAGCAGCGCCCGCAGCTCCTACAATGAGCAGTTCTTC. Translating gives CASSARSSYNEQFF.